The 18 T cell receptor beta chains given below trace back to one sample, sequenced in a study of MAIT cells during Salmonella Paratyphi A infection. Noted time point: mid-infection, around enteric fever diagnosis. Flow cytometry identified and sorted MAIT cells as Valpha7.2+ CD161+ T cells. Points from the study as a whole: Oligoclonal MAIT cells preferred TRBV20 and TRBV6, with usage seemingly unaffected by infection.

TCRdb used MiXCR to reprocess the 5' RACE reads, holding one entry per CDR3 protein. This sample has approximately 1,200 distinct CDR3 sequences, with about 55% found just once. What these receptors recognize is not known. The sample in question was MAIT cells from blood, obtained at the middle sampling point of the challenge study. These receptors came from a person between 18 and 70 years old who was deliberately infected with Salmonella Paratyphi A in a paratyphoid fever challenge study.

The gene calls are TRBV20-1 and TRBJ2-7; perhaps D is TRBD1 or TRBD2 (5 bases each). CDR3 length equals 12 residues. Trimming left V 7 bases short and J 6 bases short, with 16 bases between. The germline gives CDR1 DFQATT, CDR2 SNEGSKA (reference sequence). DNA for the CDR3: TGCAGTGAAGGGACGGATGTTGGCGAGCAGTACTTC. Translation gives CSEGTDVGEQYF.

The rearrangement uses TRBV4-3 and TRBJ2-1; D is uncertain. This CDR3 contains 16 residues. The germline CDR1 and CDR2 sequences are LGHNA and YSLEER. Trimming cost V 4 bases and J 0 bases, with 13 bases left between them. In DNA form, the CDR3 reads TGCGCCAGCAGCCCCTTCCCACTGTGCTCCTACAATGAGCAGTTCTTC. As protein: CASSPFPLCSYNEQFF.

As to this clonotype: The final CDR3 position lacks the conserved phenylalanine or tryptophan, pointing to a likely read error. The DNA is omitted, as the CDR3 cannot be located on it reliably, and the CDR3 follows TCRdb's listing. The CDR3 spells CSARETGQDT. The V gene is TRBV20-1, the J gene TRBJ2-7; TRBD1 is the table's D call, not checked against the DNA. Germline CDR1 and CDR2: DFQATT and SNEGSKA (reference sequence). Termini included, the CDR3 measures 10 amino acids.

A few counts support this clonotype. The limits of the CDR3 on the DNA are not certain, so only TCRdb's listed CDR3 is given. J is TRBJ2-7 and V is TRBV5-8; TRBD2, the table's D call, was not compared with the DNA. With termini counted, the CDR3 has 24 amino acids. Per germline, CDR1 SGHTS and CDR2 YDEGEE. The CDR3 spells CASSFYICSARAGEPSGPPYEQYF.

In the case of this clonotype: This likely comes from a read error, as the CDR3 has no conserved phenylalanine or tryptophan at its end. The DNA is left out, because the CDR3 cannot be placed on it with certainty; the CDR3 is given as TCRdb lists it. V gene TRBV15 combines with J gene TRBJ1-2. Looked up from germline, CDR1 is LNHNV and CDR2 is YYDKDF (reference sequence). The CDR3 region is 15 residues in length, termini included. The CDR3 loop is CATSRDLEGLYGDTG.

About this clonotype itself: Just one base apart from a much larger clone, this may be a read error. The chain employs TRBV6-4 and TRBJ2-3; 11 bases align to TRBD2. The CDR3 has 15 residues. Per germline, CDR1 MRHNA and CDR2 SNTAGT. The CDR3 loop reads CASSGTSGSTETQYF. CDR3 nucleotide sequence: TGTGCCAGCAGTGGGACTAGCGGGTCCACAGAGACGCAGTATTTT.

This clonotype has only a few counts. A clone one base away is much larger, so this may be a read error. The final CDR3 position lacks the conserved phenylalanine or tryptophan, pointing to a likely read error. CDR3 amino acids: CSARDPTSGGDTGELFL. The CDR3 nucleotides are TGCAGTGCTAGAGATCCGACTAGCGGGGGGGACACCGGGGAGCTGTTTTTG. The chain carries TRBV20-1 and TRBJ2-2; TRBD2 aligns across 14 bases. The CDR3 spans 17 residues. With 0 bases clipped from V and 3 bases from J, the junction kept 3 bases outside the gene matches. Germline V CDR1 and CDR2: DFQATT, SNEGSKA (reference sequence).

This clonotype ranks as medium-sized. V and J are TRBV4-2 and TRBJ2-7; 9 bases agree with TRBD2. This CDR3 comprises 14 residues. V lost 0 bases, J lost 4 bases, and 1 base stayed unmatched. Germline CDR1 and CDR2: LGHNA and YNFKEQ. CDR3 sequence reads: CASSQDTSGYEQYF. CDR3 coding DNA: TGTGCCAGCAGCCAAGATACTAGCGGGTACGAGCAGTACTTC.

CDR3: CASSPLAGRSPQYF. In DNA, the CDR3 is TGTGCCAGCAGCCCCCTAGCGGGACGTTCCCCACAGTACTTC. This chain uses TRBV13 with TRBJ2-7; 9 positions agree with TRBD2. CDR1 and CDR2 (germline): PRHDT, FYEKMQ (reference sequence). J was trimmed by 10 bases and V by 5 bases; bases with no gene match: 12. This CDR3 has 14 residues. The full variable domain, in which reference TRBV13 and TRBJ2-7 provide the parts outside the CDR3, is AAGVIQSPRHLIKEKRETATLKCYPIPRHDTVYWYQQGPGQDPQFLISFYEKMQSDKGSIPDRFSAQQFSDYHSELNMSSLELGDSALYFCASSPLAGRSPQYFGPGTRLTVT.

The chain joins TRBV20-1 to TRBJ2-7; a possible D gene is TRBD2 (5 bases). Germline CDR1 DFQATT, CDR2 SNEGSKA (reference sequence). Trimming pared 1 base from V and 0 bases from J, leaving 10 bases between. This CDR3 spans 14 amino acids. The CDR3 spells CSARGGADSYEQYF. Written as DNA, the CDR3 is TGCAGTGCTAGAGGGGGAGCGGACTCCTACGAGCAGTACTTC.

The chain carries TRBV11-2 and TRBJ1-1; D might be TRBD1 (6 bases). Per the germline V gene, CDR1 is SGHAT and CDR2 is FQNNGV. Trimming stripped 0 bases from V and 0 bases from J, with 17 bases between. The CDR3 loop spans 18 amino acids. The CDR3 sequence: CASSLECGGARLNTEAFF. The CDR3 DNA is TGTGCCAGCAGCTTAGAGTGTGGGGGGGCGAGGTTGAACACTGAAGCTTTCTTT.

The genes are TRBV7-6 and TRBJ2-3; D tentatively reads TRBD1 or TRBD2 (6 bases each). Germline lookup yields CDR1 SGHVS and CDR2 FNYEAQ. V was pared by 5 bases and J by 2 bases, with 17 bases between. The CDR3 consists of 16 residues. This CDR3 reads CASSPHQGGNTDTQYF. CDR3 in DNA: TGTGCCAGCAGCCCGCACCAAGGGGGGAACACAGATACGCAGTATTTT.

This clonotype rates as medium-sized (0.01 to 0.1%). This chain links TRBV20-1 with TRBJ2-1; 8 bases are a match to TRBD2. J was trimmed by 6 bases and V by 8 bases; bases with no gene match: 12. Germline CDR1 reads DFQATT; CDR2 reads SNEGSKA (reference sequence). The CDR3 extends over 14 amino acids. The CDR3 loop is CSRPGLGDLNEQFF. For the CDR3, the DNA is TGCAGTCGTCCGGGACTAGGTGATCTCAATGAGCAGTTCTTC.

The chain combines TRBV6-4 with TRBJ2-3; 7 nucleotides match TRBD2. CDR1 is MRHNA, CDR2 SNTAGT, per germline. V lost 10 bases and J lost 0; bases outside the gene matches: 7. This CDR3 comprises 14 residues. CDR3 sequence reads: CATGGTDSTDTQYF. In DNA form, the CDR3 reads TGTGCCACCGGGGGGACGGATAGCACAGATACGCAGTATTTT.

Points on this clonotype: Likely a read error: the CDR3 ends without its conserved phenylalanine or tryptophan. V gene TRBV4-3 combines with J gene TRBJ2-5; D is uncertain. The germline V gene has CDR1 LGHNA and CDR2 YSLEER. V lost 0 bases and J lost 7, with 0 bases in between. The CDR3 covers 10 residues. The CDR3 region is CASSQETQYG. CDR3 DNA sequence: TGCGCCAGCAGCCAAGAGACCCAGTACGGA.

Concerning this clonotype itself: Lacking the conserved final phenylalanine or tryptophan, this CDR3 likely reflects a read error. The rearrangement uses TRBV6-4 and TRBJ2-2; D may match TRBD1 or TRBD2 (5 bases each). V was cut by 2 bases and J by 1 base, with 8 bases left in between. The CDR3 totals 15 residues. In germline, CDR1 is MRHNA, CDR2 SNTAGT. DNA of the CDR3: TGTGCCAGCAGTGACGGGGGAGAGAACACCGGGGAGCTGTTTTTG. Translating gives CASSDGGENTGELFL.

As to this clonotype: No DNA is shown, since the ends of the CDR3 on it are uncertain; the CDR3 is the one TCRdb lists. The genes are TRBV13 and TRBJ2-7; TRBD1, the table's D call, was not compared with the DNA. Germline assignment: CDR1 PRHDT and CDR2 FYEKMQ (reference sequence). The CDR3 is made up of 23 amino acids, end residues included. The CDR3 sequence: CASSFYICSARDHRSGDVGEQYF.

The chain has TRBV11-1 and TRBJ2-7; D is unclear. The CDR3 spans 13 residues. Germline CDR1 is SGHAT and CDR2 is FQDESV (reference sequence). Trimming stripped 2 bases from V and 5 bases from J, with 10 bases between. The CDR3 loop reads CASSLRGFNEQYF. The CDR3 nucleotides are TGTGCCAGCAGCTTACGCGGCTTCAACGAGCAGTACTTC.